Listed here are 9 T cell receptor beta chains from one sample, sequenced in a study of shared clonotypes between healthy human individuals. Profiled with immunoSEQ multiplex PCR; TCRdb holds only in-frame clones, not every one. In the table there are about 1.1 million clones, approximately 80% of which are singletons. Sequences were obtained from memory CD4+ T cells from PBMCs. Stated subset: CD45RA-negative fraction. These receptors came from a young man in good health. Some clones in this sample may be carry-over from other donors' samples.

As concerns this clone: This sample also contains other DNA sequences that code for the same CDR3. The V and J genes are TRBV5-1 and TRBJ2-1; 8 bases align to TRBD2. Germline V lookup: CDR1 SGHRS, CDR2 YFSETQ. The CDR3 totals 15 residues. V shed 1 base and J 2 bases; nucleotides not matched to a gene: 2. CDR3 nucleotide sequence: TGCGCCAGCAGCTTGACTAGCGGCCCCTACAATGAGCAGTTCTTC. Its translation: CASSLTSGPYNEQFF.

V and J are TRBV11-2 and TRBJ2-3, with 8 bases aligning to TRBD1. Germline V gene sequence: CDR1 SGHAT, CDR2 FQNNGV. The junction had 5 bases not matched to a gene; V was cut back by 5 bases and J by 4 bases. This CDR3 has 14 residues. CDR3 residues: CASSRDRSSDTQYF. CDR3 coding DNA: TGTGCCAGCAGCCGGGACAGGTCCTCAGATACGCAGTATTTT.

The chain combines TRBV27 with TRBJ1-1; 8 positions match TRBD1. Germline V gene lookup returns CDR1 MNHEY and CDR2 SMNVEV (reference sequence). Trimming took 6 bases from V and 1 from J; bases not matched to a gene: 4. The CDR3 runs to 14 residues. The CDR3 region has the DNA TGTGCCAGCAGGGGGACAGGCTGGAACACTGAAGCTTTCTTT. This translates into CASRGTGWNTEAFF.

V usage is TRBV9 and J usage is TRBJ2-3; no clear D. Germline CDR1 reads SGDLS; CDR2 reads YYNGEE. This CDR3 spans 14 amino acids. The V end lost 4 bases, the J end lost 2 bases, and 11 bases lay between the germline ends. CDR3 nucleotide sequence: TGTGCCAGCAGCTCCCGGGCCCACACAGATACGCAGTATTTT. Translated: CASSSRAHTDTQYF.

The chain recombines TRBV7-9 with TRBJ2-5; D call uncertain. The V end was cut by 4 bases, the J end by 7 bases, with 16 bases between. The CDR3 is made up of 14 amino acids. Germline CDR1 and CDR2: SEHNR and FQNEAQ (reference sequence). CDR3: CASSSESVAGTQYF. The CDR3 DNA is TGTGCCAGCAGCTCCGAAAGCGTAGCCGGGACCCAGTACTTC.

On this clone: Other DNA sequences within the sample encode an identical CDR3. DNA for the CDR3: TGTGCCAGCAGCTCGTTTAGCGGGAGCTCCTACGAGCAGTACTTC. Its protein product is CASSSFSGSSYEQYF. J is TRBJ2-7 and V is TRBV7-2, with 9 bases lining up with TRBD2. The trim removed 4 bases at V and 0 bases at J, leaving 4 bases unmatched. Germline CDR1 reads SGHTA; CDR2 reads FQGNSA. This CDR3 region has 15 residues.

This chain connects TRBV2 to TRBJ2-6; 12 bases align to TRBD2. This CDR3 has 18 residues. Trimming took 4 bases from V and 0 from J; bases not matched to a gene: 4. CDR1 and CDR2 (germline): SNHLY, FYNNEI. CDR3 sequence (DNA): TGTGCCAGCAGTGGGGCTAGCGGGAGGGCCTCTGGGGCCAACGTCCTGACTTTC. As protein: CASSGASGRASGANVLTF.

Comment on this clone: The same CDR3 can be traced to other DNA sequences in this sample. V is TRBV28 and J is TRBJ2-7; 9 positions match TRBD2. Germline assignment: CDR1 MDHEN and CDR2 SYDVKM. V lost 6 bases, J lost 4 bases, and 7 bases stayed unmatched. The CDR3 has 14 amino acids. The CDR3 DNA is TGTGCCAGCAGCCTGGGACTAGCAGATTACGAGCAGTACTTC. Its translation is CASSLGLADYEQYF.

A word on this clone: This same CDR3 is encoded by further DNA sequences in the sample. The V gene is TRBV5-1, the J gene TRBJ1-1; no reliable D call. Germline V lookup: CDR1 SGHRS, CDR2 YFSETQ. This CDR3 spans 13 amino acids. The V and J ends lost 5 bases and 1 base respectively, with 9 bases between them. In nucleotides, the CDR3 is TGCGCCAGCAGTACAGCGGGGAACACTGAAGCTTTCTTT. Translating it yields CASSTAGNTEAFF. The full variable domain, in which reference TRBV5-1 and TRBJ1-1 provide the parts outside the CDR3, is KAGVTQTPRYLIKTRGQQVTLSCSPISGHRSVSWYQQTPGQGLQFLFEYFSETQRNKGNFPGRFSGRQFSNSRSEMNVSTLELGDSALYLCASSTAGNTEAFFGQGTRLTVV.